The sequence of this T cell receptor (beta chain) was determined in a study of cytomegalovirus exposure and HLA in healthy donors. Germline CDR1 and CDR2: SGHTA and FQGNSA. V was pared by 8 bases and J by 0 bases, with 8 bases of the junction left unmatched. The CDR3 contains 16 residues. This PCR relied on a set of 60 Vbeta primers and 13 Jbeta primers. Profiling relied on immunoSEQ multiplex PCR, and the TCRdb table lists in-frame clones only, not all of them. The repertoire holds more than 150,000 clones, with about 80% as singletons. This clone was detected only once. The chain links TRBV7-2 to TRBJ2-2; 8 bases are shared with TRBD2. Material for sequencing was PBMCs. This clonotype was sampled from a man aged 40-49 years in good health and CMV-seronegative. The CDR3 bases are TGTGCCAGCCCTACCATTAGCGGGGCGAACACCGGGGAGCTGTTTTTT. Residues: CASPTISGANTGELFF.